Each of the 31 T cell receptor beta chains below was sequenced from the same sample in a study of shared clonotypes between healthy human individuals. The assay was immunoSEQ multiplex PCR, and TCRdb's table has in-frame clones only and misses some. The sample consists of 450,000 to 500,000 clones, around 79% of them appearing once. Source material: PBMCs. These receptors came from a woman between 40 and 50 years old in good health. Some clones in this sample may be carry-over from other donors' samples.

Regarding this clone: Other DNA sequences in the sample encode the same CDR3. The genes are TRBV29-1 and TRBJ1-4, with a tentative D call TRBD1 (5 bases). V gave up 4 bases and J gave up 5 bases, with 17 bases separating them. This CDR3 region has 15 residues. Germline V gene sequence: CDR1 SQVTM, CDR2 ANQGSEA. The CDR3 DNA is TGCAGCGTTGTAATCCCCCGGCAGGGAAATGAAAAACTGTTTTTT. Translation gives CSVVIPRQGNEKLFF.

This clone appeared many times. This chain joins TRBV5-1 and TRBJ2-1, with unresolved D. The CDR3 extends over 16 amino acids. The V and J ends lost 1 base and 3 bases respectively, with 14 bases between them. The germline V gene encodes CDR1 SGHRS and CDR2 YFSETQ. Here the CDR3 reads CASSLYSGELYNEQFF. The CDR3 DNA follows: TGCGCCAGCAGCTTGTATAGTGGGGAACTCTACAATGAGCAGTTCTTC. The complete variable domain, with remaining parts taken from reference TRBV5-1 and TRBJ2-1, reads KAGVTQTPRYLIKTRGQQVTLSCSPISGHRSVSWYQQTPGQGLQFLFEYFSETQRNKGNFPGRFSGRQFSNSRSEMNVSTLELGDSALYLCASSLYSGELYNEQFFGPGTRLTVL.

The rearrangement links TRBV7-3 to TRBJ2-3, with TRBD1 as a possible D gene (6 bases). Germline V gives CDR1 SGHTA, CDR2 FQGTGA. CDR3 length: 15 amino acids. V lost 4 bases and J lost 3, with 14 bases in between. CDR3 sequence (DNA): TGTGCCAGCAGCTCGAAAACAGGGCTTACAGATACGCAGTATTTT. It encodes CASSSKTGLTDTQYF.

This rearrangement joins TRBV6-5 to TRBJ2-5, with unresolved D. Trimming left V 2 bases short and J 5 bases short, with 9 bases between. The CDR3 is 13 residues long. CDR1 and CDR2 from the germline V gene are MNHEY and SVGAGI. The CDR3 reads CASSYRLSETQYF. DNA of the CDR3: TGTGCCAGCAGTTACCGTCTCTCGGAGACCCAGTACTTC.

This CDR3 is CASSRDRGDTEAFF. The CDR3 coding sequence is TGTGCCAGCTCACGGGACAGGGGGGACACTGAAGCTTTCTTT. This chain links TRBV18 with TRBJ1-1; 11 bases map to TRBD1. The CDR3 length is 14 residues. V shed 4 bases, J shed 3 bases, and the junction held 1 base outside the gene matches. Germline CDR1 KGHSH, CDR2 LQKENI.

The rearrangement uses TRBV9 and TRBJ2-1, with D perhaps TRBD1 or TRBD2 (5 bases each). V shed 0 bases and J shed 10 bases, with 14 bases lying between them. The CDR3 consists of 14 residues. CDR1 and CDR2 (germline): SGDLS, YYNGEE. CDR3 sequence reads: CASSVEGAWGEQFF. In nucleotides, the CDR3 is TGTGCCAGCAGCGTAGAGGGAGCCTGGGGCGAGCAGTTCTTC.

The chain uses TRBV28 and TRBJ2-5; no clear D. The ends were cut back, 5 bases at V and 7 bases at J, with 8 bases in the middle. Germline loops: CDR1 MDHEN, CDR2 SYDVKM. This CDR3 is built from 11 residues. The CDR3 nucleotides read TGTGCCAGCAGTCTTCAGAGGACCCAGTACTTC. The encoded protein is CASSLQRTQYF.

The chain couples TRBV6-5 to TRBJ2-1; TRBD1 might be the D (6 bases). This CDR3 spans 16 amino acids. Germline CDR1 and CDR2: MNHEY and SVGAGI. The ends were cut back, 3 bases at V and 2 bases at J, with 14 bases in the middle. The CDR3 loop reads CASSYNRAPPYNEQFF. The CDR3, as DNA: TGTGCCAGCAGTTATAACAGGGCACCTCCCTACAATGAGCAGTTCTTC.

This sequence joins TRBV7-9 and TRBJ2-1, with D possibly called TRBD1 or TRBD2 (5 bases each). The germline V gene encodes CDR1 SEHNR and CDR2 FQNEAQ (reference sequence). The V gene lost 1 base and the J gene lost 5 bases, with 9 bases spanning the gap. This CDR3 region has 14 residues. The CDR3 DNA is TGTGCCAGCAGCTTAGGGGGGAGCGACAATGAGCAGTTCTTC. This translates into CASSLGGSDNEQFF.

The chain employs TRBV7-9 and TRBJ2-1, with 10 nucleotides matching TRBD2. The CDR3 sequence is 15 residues long. CDR1 is SEHNR, CDR2 FQNEAQ, per germline (reference sequence). The V gene end was trimmed by 1 base and the J gene end by 6 bases; junction bases not matched to a gene: 3. The CDR3 protein is CASSLGLAGVNEQFF. CDR3 nucleotide sequence: TGTGCCAGCAGCTTAGGGCTAGCGGGAGTCAATGAGCAGTTCTTC. Looking up the rest from reference TRBV7-9 and TRBJ2-1 gives the full variable domain: DTGVSQNPRHKITKRGQNVTFRCDPISEHNRLYWYRQTLGQGPEFLTYFQNEAQLEKSRLLSDRFSAERPKGSFSTLEIQRTEQGDSAMYLCASSLGLAGVNEQFFGPGTRLTVL.

The rearrangement uses TRBV2 and TRBJ2-7; 7 bases align to TRBD2. CDR1 is SNHLY and CDR2 is FYNNEI in the germline V gene. The CDR3 contains 14 residues. The V segment lost 9 bases and the J segment 2 bases; nucleotides outside the gene matches: 10. The CDR3 DNA reads as TGTGCCAGGGACGCGGGAGAACGGGCCTACGAGCAGTACTTC. As protein: CARDAGERAYEQYF. Full variable domain (outside the CDR3, taken from reference TRBV2 and TRBJ2-7): EPEVTQTPSHQVTQMGQEVILRCVPISNHLYFYWYRQILGQKVEFLVSFYNNEISEKSEIFDDQFSVERPDGSNFTLKIRSTKLEDSAMYFCARDAGERAYEQYFGPGTRLTVT.

The V call is TRBV28, the J call TRBJ2-5, with 7 bases lining up with TRBD1. Per germline, CDR1 MDHEN and CDR2 SYDVKM. The CDR3 extends over 13 amino acids. V lost 6 bases to trimming and J lost 4 bases; unmatched junction nucleotides: 5. DNA of the CDR3: TGTGCCAGCAGGCGACAGGGACGAGAGACCCAGTACTTC. It translates to CASRRQGRETQYF.

The chain is built from TRBV9 and TRBJ1-1, with 7 bases identical to TRBD1. The CDR3 runs to 14 residues. The V segment lost 6 bases and the J segment 0 bases; nucleotides outside the gene matches: 5. Germline V gene lookup returns CDR1 SGDLS and CDR2 YYNGEE. DNA of the CDR3: TGTGCCAGCACCCTGACAGGGATGAACACTGAAGCTTTCTTT. This gives the protein CASTLTGMNTEAFF.

V and J are TRBV14 and TRBJ2-7, with 9 bases fitting TRBD2. Germline V CDR1 and CDR2: SGHDN, FVKESK. The CDR3 runs to 16 residues. J was trimmed by 2 bases and V by 5 bases; bases with no gene match: 10. CDR3 in amino acids: CASSSPGLAGTYEQYF. DNA of the CDR3: TGTGCCAGCAGCTCCCCCGGGCTAGCGGGAACCTACGAGCAGTACTTC.

This clone was seen only a few times. This sequence joins TRBV30 and TRBJ1-1; D not certain. Trimming took off 1 base at V and 1 base at J, with 10 bases between the two ends. Germline V CDR1 and CDR2: GTSNPN, SVGIG (reference sequence). The length of the CDR3 is 14 residues. Written as DNA, the CDR3 is TGTGCCTGGAGTGAGCTTGACGGGAACACTGAAGCTTTCTTT. Its translation: CAWSELDGNTEAFF.

The rearrangement joins TRBV6-4 to TRBJ2-3; tentatively, D is TRBD2 (5 bases). This CDR3 has 15 amino acids. V gave up 3 bases and J gave up 0 bases, with 10 bases separating them. Per the germline V gene, CDR1 is MRHNA and CDR2 is SNTAGT. The CDR3 loop is CASSEDGGSTDTQYF. DNA of the CDR3: TGTGCCAGCAGTGAAGACGGCGGGAGCACAGATACGCAGTATTTT.

The rearrangement links TRBV10-3 to TRBJ1-2; possibly TRBD1 for D (6 bases). V lost 10 bases and J lost 5, with 17 bases in between. The germline gives CDR1 ENHRY, CDR2 SYGVKD. CDR3 length equals 13 residues. The CDR3 bases are TGTGCCACCCAACGACAGGACAATTATGGCTACACCTTC. It yields the protein CATQRQDNYGYTF.

Points on this clone: An end of the junction differs from the germline gene, which may be a read error. The V gene is TRBV25-1, the J gene TRBJ2-5; 8 positions match TRBD2. The germline CDR1 and CDR2 sequences are MGHDK and SYGVNS. This CDR3 region has 14 residues. The CDR3 DNA reads as TGTGCCAGCACGGTAGCGGGGCTCCAAGAGACACAGTACTTC. Its translation: CASTVAGLQETQYF.

The chain is built from TRBV4-3 and TRBJ2-5, with D perhaps TRBD1 or TRBD2 (5 bases each). V was cut by 2 bases and J by 5 bases, with 9 bases left in between. The CDR3 length is 13 residues. Germline V gene data show CDR1 as LGHNA and CDR2 as YSLEER. The CDR3 here is CASSQTGRETQYF. The CDR3 DNA reads as TGCGCCAGCAGCCAAACGGGACGGGAGACCCAGTACTTC.

In nucleotides, the CDR3 is TGCGCCAGCAGCCAAGCGCCTCCCCCTTACAATGAGCAGTTCTTC. Its translation is CASSQAPPPYNEQFF. This rearrangement joins TRBV4-1 to TRBJ2-1, with D unclear. V was pared by 1 base and J by 4 bases, with 11 bases between. This CDR3 contains 15 residues. Germline V lookup: CDR1 MGHRA, CDR2 YSYEKL.

The chain carries TRBV7-3 and TRBJ2-1; no definite D call. Germline V CDR1 and CDR2: SGHTA, FQGTGA. This CDR3 is built from 13 residues. V was trimmed by 5 bases and J by 6 bases, leaving 11 bases between them. The CDR3, as DNA: TGTGCCAGCAGCCAAGCACTGGGCAATGAGCAGTTCTTC. Its translation: CASSQALGNEQFF.

Only one count was recorded for this clone. The rearrangement joins TRBV15 to TRBJ2-1, with D perhaps TRBD1 or TRBD2 (5 bases each). CDR3 length: 15 amino acids. CDR1 is LNHNV and CDR2 is YYDKDF in the germline V gene (reference sequence). V was shortened by 0 bases and J by 7 bases, with 13 bases between the two germline ends. The CDR3 is CATSRDGTPQNEQFF. The DNA of the CDR3 is TGTGCCACCAGCAGAGACGGGACCCCACAGAATGAGCAGTTCTTC. Filled out from reference TRBV15 and TRBJ2-1, the complete variable domain reads DAMVIQNPRYQVTQFGKPVTLSCSQTLNHNVMYWYQQKSSQAPKLLFHYYDKDFNNEADTPDNFQSRRPNTSFCFLDIRSPGLGDTAMYLCATSRDGTPQNEQFFGPGTRLTVL.

This clone has just a few counts. This sequence joins TRBV10-3 and TRBJ2-7, with D possibly TRBD1 on 5 matching bases. The germline gives CDR1 ENHRY, CDR2 SYGVKD. The CDR3 sequence is 13 residues long. V lost 7 bases to trimming and J lost 2 bases, with 12 bases between them. CDR3 in amino acids: CAIKGQGPYEQYF. The CDR3 nucleotides read TGTGCCATCAAGGGTCAGGGCCCCTACGAGCAGTACTTC.

This clone was detected only a few times. The likely explanation is a read error, given a far larger clone one base away. The chain joins TRBV7-9 to TRBJ1-3, with a tentative D call TRBD1 (6 bases). V shed 4 bases and J shed 0 bases, with 13 bases lying between them. This CDR3 has 16 amino acids. Germline CDR1 SEHNR, CDR2 FQNEAQ (reference sequence). The CDR3 reads CASSSGAVTSGNTIYF. The CDR3 DNA follows: TGTGCCAGCAGCTCAGGGGCAGTGACCTCTGGAAACACCATATATTTT.

The rearrangement links TRBV7-9 to TRBJ1-1; 7 nucleotides match TRBD1. The V gene's germline CDR1 is SEHNR and CDR2 FQNEAQ (reference sequence). The CDR3 sequence is 14 residues long. After removal of 3 bases from V and 1 base from J, the junction contained 2 bases not matched to a gene. CDR3 sequence: CASSFQGGNTEAFF. The CDR3 DNA reads as TGTGCCAGCAGCTTTCAGGGGGGGAACACTGAAGCTTTCTTT.

The chain is built from TRBV28 and TRBJ2-2; D gene uncertain. The germline V gene encodes CDR1 MDHEN and CDR2 SYDVKM. The germline V and J ends were trimmed by 7 bases and 5 bases, with 17 bases remaining between them. There are 15 residues in the CDR3. For the CDR3, the DNA is TGTGCCAGCAATCCCCCCACACAGAGAACCGGGGAGCTGTTTTTT. Translation: CASNPPTQRTGELFF.

In regard to this clone: The sample has other DNA sequences that encode this CDR3 too. V usage is TRBV9 and J usage is TRBJ2-3, with TRBD1 matching over 7 bases. CDR3 length: 15 amino acids. CDR1 is SGDLS, CDR2 YYNGEE, per germline. The J segment lost 1 base and the V segment lost 0 bases, leaving 2 bases of the junction unmatched. CDR3 in amino acids: CASSVEQGRTDTQYF. In DNA form, the CDR3 reads TGTGCCAGCAGCGTAGAACAGGGGCGCACAGATACGCAGTATTTT. Full variable domain (rest looked up from reference TRBV9 and TRBJ2-3): DSGVTQTPKHLITATGQRVTLRCSPRSGDLSVYWYQQSLDQGLQFLIQYYNGEERAKGNILERFSAQQFPDLHSELNLSSLELGDSALYFCASSVEQGRTDTQYFGPGTRLTVL.

The V and J genes are TRBV9 and TRBJ2-5; 10 nucleotides line up with TRBD2. This CDR3 region has 15 residues. The ends lost 3 bases at V and 1 base at J; junction bases unmatched: 3. The germline CDR1 and CDR2 sequences are SGDLS and YYNGEE. The CDR3 nucleotides read TGTGCCAGCAGCGCGGGACTAGCGCTCCAAGAGACCCAGTACTTC. Protein product: CASSAGLALQETQYF.

The chain combines TRBV7-3 with TRBJ1-1; D is undetermined. V lost 4 bases, J lost 5 bases, and 14 bases lay in between. This CDR3 contains 14 residues. CDR1 is SGHTA, CDR2 FQGTGA, per germline. CDR3 coding DNA: TGTGCCAGCAGCTCGAGGGCCCATGGGACTGAAGCTTTCTTT. It encodes CASSSRAHGTEAFF. The whole variable domain, remainder taken from reference TRBV7-3 and TRBJ1-1, is GAGVSQTPSNKVTEKGKYVELRCDPISGHTALYWYRQSLGQGPEFLIYFQGTGAADDSGLPNDRFFAVRPEGSVSTLKIQRTERGDSAVYLCASSSRAHGTEAFFGQGTRLTVV.

Notes on this clone: At the DNA level, this CDR3 is encoded by other sequences in the same sample as well. This sequence joins TRBV5-1 and TRBJ2-1; 10 nucleotides line up with TRBD2. Germline V gives CDR1 SGHRS, CDR2 YFSETQ. The V segment lost 0 bases and the J segment 3 bases; nucleotides outside the gene matches: 0. The CDR3 is made up of 15 amino acids. CDR3 in amino acids: CASSLASGSYNEQFF. The CDR3, as DNA: TGCGCCAGCAGCTTGGCTAGCGGGAGCTACAATGAGCAGTTCTTC.

The chain combines TRBV9 with TRBJ2-3; 8 bases are a match to TRBD1. The V segment lost 4 bases and the J segment 1 base; nucleotides outside the gene matches: 2. The CDR3 extends over 14 amino acids. Germline lookup yields CDR1 SGDLS and CDR2 YYNGEE. The CDR3 spells CASSRTGRTDTQYF. CDR3 DNA sequence: TGTGCCAGCAGCCGGACAGGGCGCACAGATACGCAGTATTTT.